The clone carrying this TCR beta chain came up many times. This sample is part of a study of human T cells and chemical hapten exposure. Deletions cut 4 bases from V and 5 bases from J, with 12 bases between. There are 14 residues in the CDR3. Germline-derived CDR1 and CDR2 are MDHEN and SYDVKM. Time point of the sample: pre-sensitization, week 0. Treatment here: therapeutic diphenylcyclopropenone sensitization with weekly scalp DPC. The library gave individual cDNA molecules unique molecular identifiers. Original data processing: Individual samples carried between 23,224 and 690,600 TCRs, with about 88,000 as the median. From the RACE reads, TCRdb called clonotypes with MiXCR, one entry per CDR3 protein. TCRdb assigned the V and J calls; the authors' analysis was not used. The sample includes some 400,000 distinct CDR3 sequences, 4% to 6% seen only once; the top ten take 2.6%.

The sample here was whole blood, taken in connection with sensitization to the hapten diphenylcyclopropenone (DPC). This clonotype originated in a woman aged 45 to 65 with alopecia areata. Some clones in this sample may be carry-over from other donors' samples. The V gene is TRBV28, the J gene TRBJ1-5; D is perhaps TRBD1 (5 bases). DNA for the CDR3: TGTGCCAGCAGTTCTGGGCAGGGAGATCAGCCCCAGCATTTT. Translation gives CASSSGQGDQPQHF.